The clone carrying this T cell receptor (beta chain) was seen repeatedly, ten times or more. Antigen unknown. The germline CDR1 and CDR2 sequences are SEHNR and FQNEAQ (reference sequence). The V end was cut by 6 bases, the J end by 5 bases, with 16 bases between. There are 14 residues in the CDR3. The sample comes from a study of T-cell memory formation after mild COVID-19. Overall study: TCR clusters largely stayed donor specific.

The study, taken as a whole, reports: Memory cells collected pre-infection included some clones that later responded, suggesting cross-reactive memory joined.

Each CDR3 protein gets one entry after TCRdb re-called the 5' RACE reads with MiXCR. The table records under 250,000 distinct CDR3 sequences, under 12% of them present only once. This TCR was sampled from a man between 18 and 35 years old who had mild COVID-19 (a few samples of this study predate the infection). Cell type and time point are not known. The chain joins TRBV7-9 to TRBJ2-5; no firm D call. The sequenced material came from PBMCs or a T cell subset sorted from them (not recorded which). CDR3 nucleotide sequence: TGTGCCAGCAGTCCCTGGAAGACGGTGGAGACCCAGTACTTC. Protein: CASSPWKTVETQYF.